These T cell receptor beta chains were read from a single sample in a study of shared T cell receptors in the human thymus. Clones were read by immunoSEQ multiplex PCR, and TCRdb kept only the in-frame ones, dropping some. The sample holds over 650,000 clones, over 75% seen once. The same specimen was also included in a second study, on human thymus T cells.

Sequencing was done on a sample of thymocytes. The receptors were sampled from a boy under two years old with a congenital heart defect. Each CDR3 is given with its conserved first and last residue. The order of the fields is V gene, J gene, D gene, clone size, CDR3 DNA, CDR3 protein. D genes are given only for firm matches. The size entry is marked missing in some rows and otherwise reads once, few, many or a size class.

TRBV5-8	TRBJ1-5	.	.	TGTGCCAGCAGCCCCCCCTCGGGGGGTAGCAATCAGCCCCAGCATTTT	CASSPPSGGSNQPQHF
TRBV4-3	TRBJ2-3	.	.	TGCGCCAGCAGCCAAGATAGTCGGGATACGCAGTATTTT	CASSQDSRDTQYF
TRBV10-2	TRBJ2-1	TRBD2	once	TGCGCCAGCAGTGAGTCGAAGCGGGAGTGGGGCAATGAGCAGTTCTTC	CASSESKREWGNEQFF
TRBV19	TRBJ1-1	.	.	TGTGCCAGTAGTCAAGGGGGTTCGGGCACTGAAGCTTTCTTT	CASSQGGSGTEAFF
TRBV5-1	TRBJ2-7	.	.	TGCGCCAGCAGCTTGGCCGGTTCCTCCCCCTACGAGCAGTACTTC	CASSLAGSSPYEQYF
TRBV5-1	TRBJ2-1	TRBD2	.	TGCGCCAGCAGCTTGGTGTGGCGGGAGGGCCGGGTAGATGAGCAGTTCTTC	CASSLVWREGRVDEQFF
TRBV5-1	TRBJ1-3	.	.	TGCGCCAGCAGCTTGGCCGGGGGGCCTGGAAACACCATATATTTT	CASSLAGGPGNTIYF
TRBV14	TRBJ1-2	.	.	TGTGCCAGCAGCCAAGACAGAAACTATGGCTACACCTTC	CASSQDRNYGYTF
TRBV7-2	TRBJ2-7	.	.	TGTGCCAGCAGCCCCCCCAACAGGGCTGCCTACGAGCAGTACTTC	CASSPPNRAAYEQYF
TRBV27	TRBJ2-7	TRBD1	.	TGTGCCAGCAGGACTTTCAGGCAGGGGGCCTACGAGCAGTACTTC	CASRTFRQGAYEQYF
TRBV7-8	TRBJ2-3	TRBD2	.	TGTGCCAGCAGCACCACCGGGACTAGTGAGGGGAGGACAGATACGCAGTATTTT	CASSTTGTSEGRTDTQYF
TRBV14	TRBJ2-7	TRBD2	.	TGTGCCAGCAGCCAAAGCGGGAGGGGCTCCTACGAGCAGTACTTC	CASSQSGRGSYEQYF
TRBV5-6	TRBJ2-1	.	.	TGTGCCAGCAGCTCCCCCCAGCGGACCCCGGGGTACAATGAGCAGTTCTTC	CASSSPQRTPGYNEQFF